This T cell receptor beta chain was recovered during a study of PD-1 blockade in classical Hodgkin lymphoma. Findings and limits, study-wide: Patients newly diagnosed and complete responders had comparable baseline diversity. Patients were excluded if nivolumab began under 1 year after ASCT (the autologous transplant).

Each patient's relapse followed autologous stem cell transplantation, and brentuximab vedotin exposure varied. Relapsed/refractory classical Hodgkin lymphoma patients had complete, partial or progressive responses. Sequencing used immunoSEQ multiplex PCR; TCRdb keeps in-frame clones, though not all of them. The sample has about 94,000 clones; 80% to 90% are singletons. As concerns this clone: The antigen is unknown.

Sequenced here: peripheral blood mononuclear cells (PBMCs), sampled before the second cycle of nivolumab. This sequence originates from a human donor with classical Hodgkin lymphoma.

The CDR3, as DNA: TGTGCCAGCAGCTCTGCGTTGGATACGCAGTATTTT. This sequence encodes CASSSALDTQYF. V gene TRBV5-4 combines with J gene TRBJ2-3; D remains ambiguous. Trimming stripped 3 bases from V and 6 bases from J, with 8 bases between. Germline V gene lookup returns CDR1 SGHNT and CDR2 YYREEE (reference sequence). The CDR3 consists of 12 residues.